This passage covers 22 T cell receptor beta chains from one sample sequenced in a study of cytomegalovirus exposure and HLA in healthy donors. Use of 60 Vbeta and 13 Jbeta primers characterized the PCR. TCRdb's table, derived via immunoSEQ multiplex PCR, lists solely in-frame clones and lacks some. The sample lists about 98,000 clones; approximately 79% were seen once. The material sequenced was PBMCs. The source of these receptors is a male donor in good health and CMV-seronegative.

This clone was counted a single time. The rearrangement links TRBV6-5 to TRBJ2-1, with TRBD1 identical over 8 bases. V lost 0 bases to trimming and J lost 3 bases; unmatched junction nucleotides: 1. The CDR3 covers 15 residues. CDR1 MNHEY and CDR2 SVGAGI come from the germline V gene. The CDR3 nucleotides read TGTGCCAGCAGTTACTCCGGACAGGGCTACAATGAGCAGTTCTTC. Translated, it gives CASSYSGQGYNEQFF.

Points on this clone: The junction differs from germline at one of its ends, possibly a read error. The V and J genes are TRBV7-9 and TRBJ2-7, with 7 bases aligning to TRBD1. The V gene's germline CDR1 is SEHNR and CDR2 FQNEAQ (reference sequence). This CDR3 region has 15 residues. The CDR3 DNA sequence: TGTTCCAGCAGCTGGCCGGGACAGAAAGGGTACGAGCAGTACTTC. Protein sequence: CSSSWPGQKGYEQYF.

The chain uses TRBV30 and TRBJ1-5; TRBD1 agrees at 7 bases. There are 14 residues in the CDR3. V shed 5 bases and J 5 bases; nucleotides not matched to a gene: 9. Germline values: CDR1 GTSNPN, CDR2 SVGIG (reference sequence). As DNA, the CDR3 is TGTGCCTGGGGACTCCGGGACAGCTATCAGCCCCAGCATTTT. Protein: CAWGLRDSYQPQHF.

The V call is TRBV5-4, the J call TRBJ2-3; possible D gene TRBD2, 5 bases. Trimming removed 7 bases at V and 6 bases at J, with 15 bases between. The CDR3 contains 13 residues. Germline lookup yields CDR1 SGHNT and CDR2 YYREEE (reference sequence). CDR3 DNA: TGTGCCAGCTGGCAAGCGGCGGAGGATACGCAGTATTTT. The encoded protein is CASWQAAEDTQYF. The variable domain in full, with the rest retrieved from reference TRBV5-4 and TRBJ2-3, is ETGVTQSPTHLIKTRGQQVTLRCSSQSGHNTVSWYQQALGQGPQFIFQYYREEENGRGNFPPRFSGLQFPNYSSELNVNALELDDSALYLCASWQAAEDTQYFGPGTRLTVL.

The chain links TRBV6-1 to TRBJ2-5, with D tentatively TRBD2 (6 bases). CDR3 length equals 14 residues. V was clipped by 1 base and J by 5 bases, with 11 bases between them. Per the germline V gene, CDR1 is MNHNS and CDR2 is SASEGT. The CDR3 DNA reads as TGTGCCAGCAGTGAAGAGCGGGTACAGGAGACCCAGTACTTC. Amino acids: CASSEERVQETQYF.

This clone occurred a few times. The chain couples TRBV19 to TRBJ2-7; TRBD2 is a possible D gene (6 bases). This CDR3 has 14 amino acids. Germline V gene lookup returns CDR1 LNHDA and CDR2 SQIVND (reference sequence). The V end lost 7 bases, the J end lost 0 bases, and 13 bases lay between the germline ends. CDR3 sequence: CASKGFSGSYEQYF. The CDR3 DNA sequence: TGTGCCAGTAAAGGATTTAGCGGCTCCTACGAGCAGTACTTC.

This chain connects TRBV27 to TRBJ2-1; 7 bases line up with TRBD2. The V segment lost 1 base and the J segment 7 bases; nucleotides outside the gene matches: 10. Germline V gene data show CDR1 as MNHEY and CDR2 as SMNVEV (reference sequence). This CDR3 has 16 amino acids. CDR3 amino acids: CASSLFRGSGLNEQFF. The CDR3 DNA follows: TGTGCCAGCAGTTTATTTCGCGGGAGCGGTTTAAATGAGCAGTTCTTC.

For the CDR3, the DNA is TGTGCCAGCTCACCACTAGGACAGATGAACTACGAGCAGTACTTC. Protein product: CASSPLGQMNYEQYF. The gene calls are TRBV18 and TRBJ2-7, with D possibly TRBD1 on 6 matching bases. Trimming took 1 base from V and 3 from J, leaving 13 bases between them. This CDR3 has 15 amino acids. Per the germline V gene, CDR1 is KGHSH and CDR2 is LQKENI.

This chain joins TRBV27 and TRBJ2-7; 14 bases are shared with TRBD2. The ends lost 5 bases at V and 5 bases at J; junction bases unmatched: 5. Germline V gene sequence: CDR1 MNHEY, CDR2 SMNVEV (reference sequence). CDR3 length: 15 amino acids. CDR3 bases: TGTGCCAGCAGTCTAGGGACTAGCGGGAGTAACGAGCAGTACTTC. It codes for CASSLGTSGSNEQYF.

This chain links TRBV5-4 with TRBJ2-1; 7 bases map to TRBD1. In germline, CDR1 is SGHNT, CDR2 YYREEE (reference sequence). Unmatched junction bases numbered 8, after V lost 4 bases and J lost 4 bases. This CDR3 region has 15 residues. CDR3 amino acids: CASSLRDRDYNEQFF. CDR3 in DNA: TGTGCCAGCAGCCTTAGAGACAGGGATTACAATGAGCAGTTCTTC.

V usage is TRBV30 and J usage is TRBJ2-2, with D possibly being TRBD2 (6 bases). Germline V gene lookup returns CDR1 GTSNPN and CDR2 SVGIG (reference sequence). The CDR3 has 15 amino acids. With 2 bases removed from V and 3 bases from J, the gap between germline ends came to 13 bases. CDR3 nucleotide sequence: TGTGCCTGGAGTCCGGGGGAAAAGGACACCGGGGAGCTGTTTTTT. The encoded protein is CAWSPGEKDTGELFF.

The V and J genes are TRBV30 and TRBJ2-2; D gene ambiguous. V gave up 6 bases and J gave up 3 bases, with 17 bases separating them. Per the germline V gene, CDR1 is GTSNPN and CDR2 is SVGIG (reference sequence). The CDR3 consists of 15 residues. The DNA of the CDR3 is TGTGCCTGCCCTCCATCAGCGCCCTACACCGGGGAGCTGTTTTTT. Translation gives CACPPSAPYTGELFF.

This clone was seen more than once but under ten times. The V gene is TRBV29-1, the J gene TRBJ2-7; TRBD2 matches at 10 bases. Trimming took 5 bases from V and 6 from J; bases not matched to a gene: 4. CDR1 is SQVTM and CDR2 is ANQGSEA in the germline V gene. This CDR3 is 12 amino acids long. CDR3 loop: CSVKREGPEQYF. The CDR3 region has the DNA TGCAGCGTTAAGCGGGAGGGTCCCGAGCAGTACTTC.

The rearrangement links TRBV9 to TRBJ2-1, with 11 bases aligning to TRBD2. J gave up 4 bases and V 0 bases, and 3 bases lay outside the gene matches. From germline, CDR1 is SGDLS and CDR2 YYNGEE. This CDR3 is 16 amino acids long. CDR3 nucleotide sequence: TGTGCCAGCAGCGTAGGGTCTAGCGGGGGGTACAATGAGCAGTTCTTC. It codes for CASSVGSSGGYNEQFF.

V is TRBV5-1 and J is TRBJ2-7; 9 bases fit TRBD2. J lost 1 base, V lost 6 bases, and 11 bases had no gene match. Per germline, CDR1 SGHRS and CDR2 YFSETQ. CDR3 size: 16 residues. Here the CDR3 reads CASTHSPSGNSYEQYF. CDR3 nucleotide sequence: TGCGCCAGCACCCACTCCCCTAGCGGGAATTCCTACGAGCAGTACTTC.

This chain connects TRBV28 to TRBJ2-2; 8 bases line up with TRBD1. Germline trimming cut 2 bases from V and 1 base from J; bases unmatched to any gene: 3. Germline V lookup: CDR1 MDHEN, CDR2 SYDVKM. CDR3 length equals 16 residues. The CDR3 bases are TGTGCCAGCAGTTTAATCGGGACAGGGAACACCGGGGAGCTGTTTTTT. It specifies CASSLIGTGNTGELFF.

As to this clone: This same CDR3 is encoded by further DNA sequences in the sample. The chain uses TRBV18 and TRBJ2-7; 9 bases are shared with TRBD1. Germline trimming cut 3 bases from V and 2 bases from J; bases unmatched to any gene: 2. The germline gives CDR1 KGHSH, CDR2 LQKENI. The CDR3 sequence is 14 residues long. CDR3 DNA: TGTGCCAGCTCACCCGGGACAGGGACCTACGAGCAGTACTTC. The encoded protein is CASSPGTGTYEQYF.

V is TRBV5-1 and J is TRBJ2-2; D unclear. V was clipped by 4 bases and J by 8 bases, with 15 bases between them. The germline gives CDR1 SGHRS, CDR2 YFSETQ. CDR3 length: 14 amino acids. CDR3 region: CASSLPGAVGELFF. CDR3 DNA: TGCGCCAGCAGCCTCCCAGGTGCCGTTGGGGAGCTGTTTTTT.

This chain uses TRBV9 with TRBJ2-7; perhaps TRBD2 as D (6 bases). The V end lost 6 bases, the J end lost 6 bases, and 19 bases lay between the germline ends. The CDR3 totals 14 residues. CDR1 SGDLS and CDR2 YYNGEE come from the germline V gene. Here the CDR3 reads CASTPGTGVSEQYF. CDR3 DNA: TGTGCCAGCACCCCCGGGACGGGAGTAAGCGAGCAGTACTTC.

The chain couples TRBV27 to TRBJ1-1; TRBD1 aligns across 8 bases. Losses at the gene ends were 3 bases for V and 3 bases for J; bases not matched to a gene: 9. CDR1 and CDR2 (germline): MNHEY, SMNVEV (reference sequence). CDR3 length: 16 amino acids. This CDR3 reads CASSFVRGLLDTEAFF. CDR3 sequence (DNA): TGTGCCAGCAGTTTCGTCAGGGGGCTCCTGGACACTGAAGCTTTCTTT.

CDR3 in DNA: TGTGCCAGCAGCTTAGTAGCGGGAGGGGGTCCAGATACGCAGTATTTT. Translation gives CASSLVAGGGPDTQYF. This rearrangement joins TRBV7-2 to TRBJ2-3; 11 bases are shared with TRBD2. This CDR3 region has 16 residues. Germline V gene data show CDR1 as SGHTA and CDR2 as FQGNSA. V dropped 1 base and J dropped 4; count of bases not matched to a gene: 4.

The genes are TRBV5-1 and TRBJ2-1; tentatively, D is TRBD1 (5 bases). Germline CDR1 reads SGHRS; CDR2 reads YFSETQ. The CDR3 runs 15 residues. V was clipped by 0 bases and J by 4 bases, with 11 bases between them. The CDR3 here is CASSLAGKGYNEQFF. The DNA for the CDR3 is TGCGCCAGCAGCTTGGCGGGTAAGGGGTACAATGAGCAGTTCTTC.